One and the same sample provided the 21 T cell receptor beta chains below, sequenced in a study of T cell changes during pregnancy in multiple sclerosis. The assay was immunoSEQ multiplex PCR, and TCRdb's table has in-frame clones only and misses some. This sample has tens of thousands of clones, with 85% to 95% found just once. Sequencing was performed on CD4+ T cells from peripheral blood mononuclear cells, taken in the third trimester of pregnancy. These receptors originate from a female donor with multiple sclerosis, enrolled in a pregnancy study.

V and J are TRBV4-1 and TRBJ2-7; D possibly corresponds to TRBD1 (6 bases). Germline CDR1 reads MGHRA; CDR2 reads YSYEKL. This CDR3 comprises 16 residues. The germline V and J ends were trimmed by 1 base and 2 bases, with 15 bases remaining between them. The DNA for the CDR3 is TGCGCCAGCAGCCAAGGTACAGGGTTTGGCGCCTACGAGCAGTACTTC. Translated, it gives CASSQGTGFGAYEQYF.

V usage is TRBV11-2 and J usage is TRBJ2-2, with 7 bases aligning to TRBD1. CDR3 length: 16 residues. CDR1 and CDR2 (germline): SGHAT, FQNNGV. The ends lost 5 bases at V and 6 bases at J; junction bases unmatched: 12. CDR3 bases: TGTGCCAGCAGCGACCTACCGGGGACAGACTCCGGGGAGCTGTTTTTT. Its protein is CASSDLPGTDSGELFF. Looking up the rest from reference TRBV11-2 and TRBJ2-2 gives the full variable domain: EAGVAQSPRYKIIEKRQSVAFWCNPISGHATLYWYQQILGQGPKLLIQFQNNGVVDDSQLPKDRFSAERLKGVDSTLKIQPAKLEDSAVYLCASSDLPGTDSGELFFGEGSRLTVL.

The chain links TRBV6-1 to TRBJ1-5; possibly TRBD1 for D (5 bases). V was shortened by 7 bases and J by 6 bases, with 13 bases between the two germline ends. The CDR3 consists of 13 residues. CDR1 MNHNS and CDR2 SASEGT come from the germline V gene. As DNA, the CDR3 is TGTGCCAGCAATTCCAGGGTCGGTCAGCCCCAGCATTTT. Encoded protein: CASNSRVGQPQHF.

This clone has a single count. The J gene is TRBJ1-1, the V gene TRBV6-5, with 8 bases aligning to TRBD1. V dropped 2 bases and J dropped 7; count of bases not matched to a gene: 9. CDR3 length equals 15 residues. Germline-derived CDR1 and CDR2 are MNHEY and SVGAGI. The CDR3 nucleotides read TGTGCCAGCAGTTACCATGGGACAGGAGTAAATGAAGCTTTCTTT. It codes for CASSYHGTGVNEAFF.

CDR3 region: CASSPPDRRRDTIYF. CDR3 sequence (DNA): TGTGCCAGCTCACCACCGGACAGGCGAAGGGACACCATATATTTT. The chain employs TRBV18 and TRBJ1-3; TRBD1 matches at 7 bases. The J segment lost 8 bases and the V segment lost 0 bases, leaving 7 bases of the junction unmatched. The CDR3 consists of 15 residues. Per germline, CDR1 KGHSH and CDR2 LQKENI.

The V call is TRBV29-1, the J call TRBJ1-2; D may be TRBD1 (5 bases). The germline CDR1 and CDR2 sequences are SQVTM and ANQGSEA. The CDR3 totals 12 residues. The V end was cut by 5 bases, the J end by 6 bases, with 13 bases between. The CDR3 protein is CSVTARTHGYTF. CDR3 sequence (DNA): TGCAGCGTTACAGCCCGGACACATGGCTACACCTTC.

In this sample, this clone turned up once. The V call is TRBV28, the J call TRBJ1-5; TRBD1 matches 7 bases. Trimming removed 5 bases from V and 5 bases from J; junction bases left unmatched: 12. Germline V CDR1 and CDR2: MDHEN, SYDVKM. This CDR3 contains 16 residues. The CDR3 DNA reads as TGTGCCAGCAGTCCTACAGGGGCGGGGTATCATCAGCCCCAGCATTTT. It translates to CASSPTGAGYHQPQHF. Using reference TRBV28 and TRBJ1-5 for the parts outside the CDR3, the full variable domain is DVKVTQSSRYLVKRTGEKVFLECVQDMDHENMFWYRQDPGLGLRLIYFSYDVKMKEKGDIPEGYSVSREKKERFSLILESASTNQTSMYLCASSPTGAGYHQPQHFGDGTRLSIL.

The chain is built from TRBV6-1 and TRBJ1-5; D is possibly TRBD1 (5 bases). CDR3 length equals 13 residues. The ends were cut back, 8 bases at V and 3 bases at J, with 11 bases in the middle. CDR1 and CDR2 (germline): MNHNS, SASEGT. DNA of the CDR3: TGTGCCAGCCGACGACAGCTCAATCAGCCCCAGCATTTT. Encoded protein: CASRRQLNQPQHF.

The rearrangement links TRBV7-9 to TRBJ1-1; the D is unclear. Trimming left V 0 bases short and J 2 bases short, with 10 bases between. CDR3 size: 15 residues. From germline, CDR1 is SEHNR and CDR2 FQNEAQ (reference sequence). The CDR3 loop is CASSLALTRNTEAFF. The DNA of the CDR3 is TGTGCCAGCAGCTTAGCCCTGACAAGAAACACTGAAGCTTTCTTT.

This clone showed up just a few times. V usage is TRBV30 and J usage is TRBJ1-1, with a possible D match to TRBD1 (5 bases). CDR3 length: 10 residues. Germline V gene lookup returns CDR1 GTSNPN and CDR2 SVGIG (reference sequence). With 8 bases removed from V and 5 bases from J, the gap between germline ends came to 9 bases. CDR3 in amino acids: CAGGGTEAFF. The CDR3 DNA sequence: TGTGCCGGGGGAGGGACTGAAGCTTTCTTT.

The chain combines TRBV5-5 with TRBJ2-7, with 9 positions matching TRBD1. The CDR3 has 15 residues. V trimming: 3 bases; J trimming: 1 base; junction bases outside the gene matches: 5. Germline CDR1 reads SGHKS; CDR2 reads YYEKEE (reference sequence). The chain's CDR3 is CASSSGTGNSYEQYF. In DNA, the CDR3 is TGTGCCAGCAGCTCCGGGACAGGGAATTCCTACGAGCAGTACTTC.

V and J are TRBV7-7 and TRBJ2-1, with TRBD2 matching over 12 bases. From germline, CDR1 is SSHAT and CDR2 FNYEAQ (reference sequence). The V segment lost 5 bases and the J segment 7 bases; nucleotides outside the gene matches: 6. This CDR3 is 15 amino acids long. The CDR3 is CASSPSGGAGNEQFF. The CDR3 DNA is TGTGCCAGCAGCCCTAGCGGGGGGGCCGGGAATGAGCAGTTCTTC. Supplemented by reference TRBV7-7 and TRBJ2-1, the full variable domain reads GAGVSQSPRYKVTKRGQDVTLRCDPISSHATLYWYQQALGQGPEFLTYFNYEAQPDKSGLPSDRFSAERPEGSISTLTIQRTEQRDSAMYRCASSPSGGAGNEQFFGPGTRLTVL.

The rearrangement links TRBV29-1 to TRBJ1-5; 9 nucleotides match TRBD1. This CDR3 is built from 12 residues. CDR1 is SQVTM and CDR2 is ANQGSEA in the germline V gene. J was trimmed by 5 bases and V by 4 bases; bases with no gene match: 0. Here the CDR3 DNA reads TGCAGCGTTGGACAGGGGGATCAGCCCCAGCATTTT. Amino acid sequence: CSVGQGDQPQHF.

This chain connects TRBV5-1 to TRBJ2-1; 10 nucleotides match TRBD2. The J segment lost 0 bases and the V segment lost 0 bases, leaving 3 bases of the junction unmatched. This CDR3 is built from 17 residues. Per germline, CDR1 SGHRS and CDR2 YFSETQ. This chain's CDR3 is CASSLASSGSSYNEQFF. The DNA of the CDR3 is TGCGCCAGCAGCTTGGCCTCTAGCGGGAGCTCCTACAATGAGCAGTTCTTC.

This chain uses TRBV28 with TRBJ2-7; TRBD1 matches at 8 bases. This CDR3 is built from 14 residues. CDR1 is MDHEN and CDR2 is SYDVKM in the germline V gene. V lost 5 bases to trimming and J lost 2 bases; unmatched junction nucleotides: 5. This chain's CDR3 is CASSPRDRPYEQYF. DNA of the CDR3: TGTGCCAGCAGTCCCCGGGACAGGCCCTACGAGCAGTACTTC.

The chain is built from TRBV5-4 and TRBJ2-3; 7 bases fit TRBD2. The CDR3 length is 13 residues. Germline-derived CDR1 and CDR2 are SGHNT and YYREEE (reference sequence). Losses at the gene ends were 7 bases for V and 2 bases for J; bases not matched to a gene: 4. CDR3 coding DNA: TGTGCCAGCGGGGGGGAAAACACAGATACGCAGTATTTT. The encoded protein is CASGGENTDTQYF.

V usage is TRBV4-1 and J usage is TRBJ1-2; no clear D. The CDR3 consists of 15 residues. V lost 4 bases, J lost 1 base, and 13 bases lay in between. Germline CDR1 reads MGHRA; CDR2 reads YSYEKL. CDR3: CASSPREGLNYGYTF. The DNA of the CDR3 is TGCGCCAGCAGCCCCCGGGAGGGCCTTAACTATGGCTACACCTTC.

J is TRBJ2-5 and V is TRBV29-1; no clear D. The germline V gene has CDR1 SQVTM and CDR2 ANQGSEA. Trimming stripped 5 bases from V and 4 bases from J, with 11 bases between. The CDR3 is 12 residues long. CDR3 sequence (DNA): TGCAGCGTTCGGCCTACGGGAGAGACCCAGTACTTC. Encoded protein: CSVRPTGETQYF.

J is TRBJ1-5 and V is TRBV5-4; 7 nucleotides match TRBD1. V lost 3 bases, J lost 4 bases, and 7 bases stayed unmatched. CDR1 and CDR2 from the germline V gene are SGHNT and YYREEE (reference sequence). CDR3 length: 15 residues. As DNA, the CDR3 is TGTGCCAGCAGCTCTGATCCGGGACAGAATCAGCCCCAGCATTTT. This codes for CASSSDPGQNQPQHF.

CDR3 coding DNA: TGTGCCAGCAGCACCCGGAGGTGGGAAACTAACTATGGCTACACCTTC. The encoded protein is CASSTRRWETNYGYTF. The chain is built from TRBV11-2 and TRBJ1-2; D remains unclear. Germline V gives CDR1 SGHAT, CDR2 FQNNGV. The CDR3 consists of 16 residues. V lost 5 bases to trimming and J lost 0 bases, with 16 bases between them.

The count of this clone is one. The V call is TRBV5-1, the J call TRBJ1-6, with a possible D match to TRBD1 (6 bases). This CDR3 has 15 amino acids. Deletions cut 4 bases from V and 4 bases from J, with 12 bases between. Germline V gene lookup returns CDR1 SGHRS and CDR2 YFSETQ. CDR3 sequence (DNA): TGCGCCAGCAGCCCGTTCACAGGGTATAATTCACCCCTCCACTTT. Protein product: CASSPFTGYNSPLHF.